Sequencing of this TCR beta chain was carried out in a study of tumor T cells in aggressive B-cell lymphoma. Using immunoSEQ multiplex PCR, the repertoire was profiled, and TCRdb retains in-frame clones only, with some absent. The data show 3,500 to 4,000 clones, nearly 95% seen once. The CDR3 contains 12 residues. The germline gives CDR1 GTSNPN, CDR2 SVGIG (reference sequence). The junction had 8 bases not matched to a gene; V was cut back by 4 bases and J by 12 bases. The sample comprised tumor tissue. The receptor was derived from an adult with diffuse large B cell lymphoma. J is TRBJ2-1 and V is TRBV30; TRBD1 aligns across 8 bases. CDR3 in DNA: TGTGCCTGGACAGGGGGCATTGCTGGGCAGTTCTTC. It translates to CAWTGGIAGQFF.